This T cell receptor beta chain was documented in a study of T cell repertoires in cytomegalovirus infection. As regards this clonotype: As yet, its antigen is unknown.

General study results and limits: The ex vivo response showed dominance by HLA-C-restricted CMV-specific TCR beta clonotypes.

Germline V gene data show CDR1 as SGHVS and CDR2 as FQNEAQ. V lost 4 bases and J 4 bases, leaving 8 bases between the germline ends. The CDR3 runs to 13 residues. TCRdb reanalysed the reads using MiXCR and keeps one entry per CDR3 protein. The table shows about 130,000 distinct CDR3 sequences, with more than 25% occurring only once. Source: CD8+ T cells from cultured PBMCs, taken from culture after CMV antigen stimulation. V usage is TRBV7-8 and J usage is TRBJ1-5; no clear D gene. This receptor was identified in a human donor in good health (CMV status not recorded). Some clones in this sample may be carry-over from other donors' samples. The CDR3 sequence is CASSSGANQPQHF. Written as DNA, the CDR3 is TGTGCCAGCAGCTCCGGAGCGAATCAGCCCCAGCATTTT.